The 15 T cell receptor beta chains below all came from one sample that was sequenced in a study of blood T cell repertoires in COVID-19 (TCRdb year 2020). Library construction relied on the immunoSEQ multiplex PCR assay. The immuneACCESS repertoire file appears here via TCRdb, limited to in-frame rearrangements. These files lack a portion of the clones; in checked studies, under half of the deficit traces to unresolved V genes, and the cause of the others is not known. This sample lists fewer than 700,000 clones; approximately 88% were detected once. Roughly 8% of the sample is in the top ten clones. The sample comprised peripheral blood. The source is a woman aged 50 to 65 with COVID-19, enrolled during active disease.

In DNA, the CDR3 is TGTGCCAGCAGCCCCGTCACATACGAGCAGTACTTC. Translating it yields CASSPVTYEQYF. The chain links TRBV2 to TRBJ2-7, with D hard to call. V lost 6 bases and J 4 bases, leaving 10 bases between the germline ends. Germline V gives CDR1 SNHLY, CDR2 FYNNEI. This CDR3 region has 12 residues. Looking up the rest from reference TRBV2 and TRBJ2-7 gives the full variable domain: EPEVTQTPSHQVTQMGQEVILRCVPISNHLYFYWYRQILGQKVEFLVSFYNNEISEKSEIFDDQFSVERPDGSNFTLKIRSTKLEDSAMYFCASSPVTYEQYFGPGTRLTVT.

This chain uses TRBV30 with TRBJ1-2; 10 nucleotides match TRBD1. CDR3 size: 13 residues. The ends lost 7 bases at V and 6 bases at J; junction bases unmatched: 8. Germline V gene data show CDR1 as GTSNPN and CDR2 as SVGIG (reference sequence). CDR3 region: CAFPVGTGDGYTF. The CDR3 DNA follows: TGTGCCTTCCCCGTAGGGACAGGGGATGGCTACACCTTC.

The J gene is TRBJ2-5, the V gene TRBV19; D is perhaps TRBD2 (6 bases). Germline V gene data show CDR1 as LNHDA and CDR2 as SQIVND (reference sequence). This CDR3 spans 15 amino acids. Deletions cut 0 bases from V and 3 bases from J, with 11 bases between. CDR3 residues: CASSIDHWGEETQYF. Here the CDR3 DNA reads TGTGCCAGTAGTATAGATCATTGGGGGGAAGAGACCCAGTACTTC.

This chain connects TRBV5-4 to TRBJ2-2; 9 positions match TRBD2. The germline CDR1 and CDR2 sequences are SGHNT and YYREEE (reference sequence). The CDR3 is 16 amino acids. The V and J ends lost 0 bases and 6 bases, in that order; junction bases with no gene match: 6. The CDR3 protein is CASSLGGTSNPGELFF. In DNA, the CDR3 is TGTGCCAGCAGCTTGGGAGGGACTAGCAATCCCGGGGAGCTGTTTTTT.

The chain links TRBV10-3 to TRBJ1-5; no reliable D call. CDR1 is ENHRY and CDR2 is SYGVKD in the germline V gene. This CDR3 region has 15 residues. V was cut by 5 bases and J by 4 bases, with 15 bases left in between. Here the CDR3 reads CAISSHGVGNQPQHF. The CDR3 DNA sequence: TGTGCCATCAGTTCCCACGGGGTTGGAAATCAGCCCCAGCATTTT.

The chain uses TRBV25-1 and TRBJ2-5, with 11 bases that match TRBD1. V lost 8 bases and J lost 2; bases outside the gene matches: 4. The CDR3 has 14 amino acids. The germline CDR1 and CDR2 sequences are MGHDK and SYGVNS. The CDR3 here is CASGGTGGQETQYF. The CDR3 coding sequence is TGTGCCAGCGGAGGGACAGGGGGTCAAGAGACCCAGTACTTC.

The rearrangement links TRBV6-5 to TRBJ2-3; 9 nucleotides agree with TRBD2. The junction had 9 bases not matched to a gene; V was cut back by 8 bases and J by 3 bases. The CDR3 runs to 15 residues. Germline CDR1 and CDR2: MNHEY and SVGAGI. In DNA form, the CDR3 reads TGTGCCAGCGGGCCACTAGCGGGCGTTACAGATACGCAGTATTTT. This gives the protein CASGPLAGVTDTQYF.

The genes are TRBV6-2 or TRBV6-3 and TRBJ1-3; maybe TRBD1 (5 bases). The CDR3 length is 18 residues. V lost 5 bases and J 0 bases, leaving 20 bases between the germline ends. Per germline, CDR1 MNHEY and CDR2 SVGEGT. CDR3 in DNA: TGTGCCAGCAGTACCCACCACCTGACAGCCCGCTCTGGAAACACCATATATTTT. Amino acids: CASSTHHLTARSGNTIYF.

Here the CDR3 reads CASRSGTDNYGYTF. Written as DNA, the CDR3 is TGCGCCAGCAGATCCGGGACAGATAACTATGGCTACACCTTC. The chain joins TRBV5-1 to TRBJ1-2; 7 bases align to TRBD1. After removal of 5 bases from V and 1 base from J, the junction contained 5 bases not matched to a gene. The CDR3 runs 14 residues. Germline V CDR1 and CDR2: SGHRS, YFSETQ.

The chain links TRBV18 to TRBJ1-2; D gene ambiguous. Per the germline V gene, CDR1 is KGHSH and CDR2 is LQKENI. The CDR3 has 14 residues. V dropped 2 bases and J dropped 0 bases, with 7 bases sitting between them. The CDR3 DNA reads as TGTGCCAGCTCACCAGACGGGACTAACTATGGCTACACCTTC. This translates into CASSPDGTNYGYTF. Full variable domain (outside the CDR3, taken from reference TRBV18 and TRBJ1-2): NAGVMQNPRHLVRRRGQEARLRCSPMKGHSHVYWYRQLPEEGLKFMVYLQKENIIDESGMPKERFSAEFPKEGPSILRIQQVVRGDSAAYFCASSPDGTNYGYTFGSGTRLTVV.

This chain connects TRBV27 to TRBJ2-7, with TRBD1 identical over 7 bases. CDR3 length: 12 residues. Germline V gene data show CDR1 as MNHEY and CDR2 as SMNVEV (reference sequence). Trimming cost V 8 bases and J 3 bases; bases outside gene matches: 4. As DNA, the CDR3 is TGTGCCAGCCGACAGGGAGACTACGAGCAGTACTTC. This encodes CASRQGDYEQYF.

The rearrangement uses TRBV19 and TRBJ1-2; 10 nucleotides line up with TRBD1. The junction had 8 bases not matched to a gene; V was cut back by 5 bases and J by 5 bases. CDR1 is LNHDA and CDR2 is SQIVND in the germline V gene (reference sequence). The length of the CDR3 is 15 residues. The CDR3 DNA reads TGTGCCAGTAGTGTGCAGGGACAGGGGACTTATGGCTACACCTTC. It translates to CASSVQGQGTYGYTF.

The J gene is TRBJ2-2, the V gene TRBV27; TRBD2 aligns across 9 bases. Germline loops: CDR1 MNHEY, CDR2 SMNVEV (reference sequence). The CDR3 is 17 amino acids. V lost 3 bases and J lost 0; bases outside the gene matches: 5. The CDR3 region has the DNA TGTGCCAGCAGTTTTATCTCTAGCGGGGCGAACACCGGGGAGCTGTTTTTT. Translation gives CASSFISSGANTGELFF.

This chain connects TRBV28 to TRBJ1-2, with D uncertain. In germline, CDR1 is MDHEN, CDR2 SYDVKM. Trimming pared 6 bases from V and 6 bases from J, leaving 8 bases between. CDR3 length: 11 residues. CDR3 protein: CASRDGDGYTF. DNA for the CDR3: TGTGCCAGCAGGGACGGGGATGGCTACACCTTC.

This chain links TRBV27 with TRBJ2-1; 15 bases map to TRBD2. The J segment lost 2 bases and the V segment lost 4 bases, leaving 6 bases of the junction unmatched. Germline-derived CDR1 and CDR2 are MNHEY and SMNVEV (reference sequence). This CDR3 is built from 18 residues. The CDR3 is CASSSGLAGGVAYNEQFF. DNA of the CDR3: TGTGCCAGCAGTTCCGGACTAGCGGGGGGGGTCGCCTACAATGAGCAGTTCTTC.